Detailed here is one T cell receptor beta chain. Thawed PBMCs were FACS-sorted into unstimulated CD4+CD25+CD127- regulatory T cells, CD4+CD25- non-regulatory cells, CD4 and CD8 cells. Clones were read by immunoSEQ multiplex PCR, and TCRdb kept only the in-frame ones, dropping some. The table records about 59,000 clones, around four fifths of them present only once. These data come from a study of Tregs in tolerant kidney transplant recipients. CDR3 length: 13 residues. Germline values: CDR1 SGHTA, CDR2 FQGNSA. Trimming took 6 bases from V and 0 from J, leaving 6 bases between them. The V gene is TRBV7-2, the J gene TRBJ1-5, with D perhaps TRBD1 (5 bases). Sequencing was carried out using CD4+ T cells from blood. The receptor was derived from a human donor in good health. Written as DNA, the CDR3 is TGTGCCAGCAGGGGGGATAGCAATCAGCCCCAGCATTTT. Protein product: CASRGDSNQPQHF.